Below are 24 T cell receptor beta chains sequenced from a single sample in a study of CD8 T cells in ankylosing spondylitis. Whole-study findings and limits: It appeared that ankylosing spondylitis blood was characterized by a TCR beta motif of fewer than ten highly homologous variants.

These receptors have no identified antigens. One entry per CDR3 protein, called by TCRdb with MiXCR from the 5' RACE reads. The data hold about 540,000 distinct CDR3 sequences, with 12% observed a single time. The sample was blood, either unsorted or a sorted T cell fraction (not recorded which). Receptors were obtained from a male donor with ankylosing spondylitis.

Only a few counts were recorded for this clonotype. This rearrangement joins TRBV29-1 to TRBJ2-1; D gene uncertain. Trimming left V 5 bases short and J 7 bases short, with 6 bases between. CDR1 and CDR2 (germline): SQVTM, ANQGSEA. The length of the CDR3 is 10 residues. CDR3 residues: CSVIHNEQFF. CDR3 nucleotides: TGCAGCGTTATACATAATGAGCAGTTCTTC.

CDR3 nucleotides: TGTGCCAGCAGCCTCGGACAGGGCTCACTTGGGACCGGGGAGCTGTTTTTT. Its translation is CASSLGQGSLGTGELFF. This rearrangement joins TRBV11-1 to TRBJ2-2; 8 bases line up with TRBD1. Trimming at V came to 5 bases and at J to 5 bases, leaving 13 bases not matched to a gene. Germline CDR1 and CDR2: SGHAT and FQDESV (reference sequence). This CDR3 is built from 17 residues.

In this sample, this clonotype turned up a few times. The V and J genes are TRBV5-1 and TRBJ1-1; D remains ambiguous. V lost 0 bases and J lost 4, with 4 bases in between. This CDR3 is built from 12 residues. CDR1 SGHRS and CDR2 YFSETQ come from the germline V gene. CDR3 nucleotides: TGCGCCAGCAGCTTGGTCCCCACTGAAGCTTTCTTT. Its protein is CASSLVPTEAFF.

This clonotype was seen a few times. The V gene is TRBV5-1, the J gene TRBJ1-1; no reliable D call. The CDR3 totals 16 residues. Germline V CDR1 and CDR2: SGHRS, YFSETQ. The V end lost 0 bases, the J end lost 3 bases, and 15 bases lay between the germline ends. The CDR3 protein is CASSLGGSIGDTEAFF. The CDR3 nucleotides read TGCGCCAGCAGCTTGGGCGGATCCATTGGGGACACTGAAGCTTTCTTT.

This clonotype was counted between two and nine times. This CDR3 reads CASSLTSGSGANTGELFF. The DNA of the CDR3 is TGTGCCAGCAGCTTAACTAGCGGGAGTGGGGCGAACACCGGGGAGCTGTTTTTT. The gene calls are TRBV11-1 and TRBJ2-2; 11 nucleotides match TRBD2. Per germline, CDR1 SGHAT and CDR2 FQDESV (reference sequence). This CDR3 has 18 amino acids. V lost 2 bases to trimming and J lost 0 bases; unmatched junction nucleotides: 5.

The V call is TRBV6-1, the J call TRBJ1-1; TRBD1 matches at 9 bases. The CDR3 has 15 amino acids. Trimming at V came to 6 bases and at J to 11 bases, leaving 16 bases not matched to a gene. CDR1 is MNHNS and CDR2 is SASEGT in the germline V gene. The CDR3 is CASSDIGQGTKGAFF. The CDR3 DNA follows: TGTGCCAGCAGCGATATAGGACAGGGGACGAAAGGGGCTTTCTTT.

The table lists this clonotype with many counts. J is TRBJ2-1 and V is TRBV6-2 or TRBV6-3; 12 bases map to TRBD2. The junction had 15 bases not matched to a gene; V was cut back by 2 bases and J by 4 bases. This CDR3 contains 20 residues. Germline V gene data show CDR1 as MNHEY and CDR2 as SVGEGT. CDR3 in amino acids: CASSYTRRTTSGSRYNEQFF. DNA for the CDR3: TGTGCCAGCAGTTACACCAGACGTACGACTAGCGGGAGTCGTTACAATGAGCAGTTCTTC.

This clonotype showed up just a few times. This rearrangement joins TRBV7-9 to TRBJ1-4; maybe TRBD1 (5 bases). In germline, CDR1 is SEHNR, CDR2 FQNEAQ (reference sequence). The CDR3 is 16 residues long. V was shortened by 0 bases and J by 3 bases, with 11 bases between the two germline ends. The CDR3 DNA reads TGTGCCAGCAGCTTAGCCTCAGGGCCGGCTAATGAAAAACTGTTTTTT. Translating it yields CASSLASGPANEKLFF. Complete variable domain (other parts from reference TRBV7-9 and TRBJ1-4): DTGVSQNPRHKITKRGQNVTFRCDPISEHNRLYWYRQTLGQGPEFLTYFQNEAQLEKSRLLSDRFSAERPKGSFSTLEIQRTEQGDSAMYLCASSLASGPANEKLFFGSGTQLSVL.

The CDR3 is CASSLVAANYNEQFF. DNA of the CDR3: TGTGCCAGCAGCTTAGTGGCGGCAAACTACAATGAGCAGTTCTTC. This chain uses TRBV7-7 with TRBJ2-1, with no clear D. Trimming took off 1 base at V and 3 bases at J, with 10 bases between the two ends. CDR1 and CDR2 from the germline V gene are SSHAT and FNYEAQ (reference sequence). The CDR3 spans 15 residues. The whole variable domain, remainder taken from reference TRBV7-7 and TRBJ2-1, is GAGVSQSPRYKVTKRGQDVTLRCDPISSHATLYWYQQALGQGPEFLTYFNYEAQPDKSGLPSDRFSAERPEGSISTLTIQRTEQRDSAMYRCASSLVAANYNEQFFGPGTRLTVL.

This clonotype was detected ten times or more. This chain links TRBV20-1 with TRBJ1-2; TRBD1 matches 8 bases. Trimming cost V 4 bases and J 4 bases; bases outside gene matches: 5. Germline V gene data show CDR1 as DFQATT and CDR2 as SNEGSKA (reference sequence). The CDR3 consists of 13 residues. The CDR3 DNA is TGCAGTGCTACCCCCGGGACAGGCTATGGCTACACCTTC. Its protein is CSATPGTGYGYTF.

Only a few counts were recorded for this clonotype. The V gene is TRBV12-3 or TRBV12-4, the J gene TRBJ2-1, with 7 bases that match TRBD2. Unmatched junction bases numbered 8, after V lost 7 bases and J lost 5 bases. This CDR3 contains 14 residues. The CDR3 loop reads CASNMGGPHNEQFF. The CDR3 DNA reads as TGTGCCAGCAACATGGGAGGGCCCCACAATGAGCAGTTCTTC.

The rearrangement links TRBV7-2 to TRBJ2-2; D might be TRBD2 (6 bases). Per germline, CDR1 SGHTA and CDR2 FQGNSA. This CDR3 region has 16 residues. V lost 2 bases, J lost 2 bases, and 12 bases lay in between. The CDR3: CASSLNTGVNTGELFF. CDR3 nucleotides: TGTGCCAGCAGCTTAAATACGGGAGTAAACACCGGGGAGCTGTTTTTT.

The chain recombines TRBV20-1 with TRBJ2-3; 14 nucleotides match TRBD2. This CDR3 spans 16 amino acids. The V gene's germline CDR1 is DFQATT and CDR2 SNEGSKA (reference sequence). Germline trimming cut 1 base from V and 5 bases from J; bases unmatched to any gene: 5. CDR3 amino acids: CSARGGLAGVQDTQYF. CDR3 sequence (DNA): TGCAGTGCTAGAGGGGGACTAGCGGGAGTTCAAGATACGCAGTATTTT.

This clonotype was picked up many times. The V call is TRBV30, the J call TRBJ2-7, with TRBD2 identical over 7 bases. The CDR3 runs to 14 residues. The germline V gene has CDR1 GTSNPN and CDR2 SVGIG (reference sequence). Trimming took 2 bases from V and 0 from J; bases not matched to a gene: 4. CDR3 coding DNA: TGTGCCTGGAGTCCCGGACTAGGCTCCTACGAGCAGTACTTC. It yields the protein CAWSPGLGSYEQYF.

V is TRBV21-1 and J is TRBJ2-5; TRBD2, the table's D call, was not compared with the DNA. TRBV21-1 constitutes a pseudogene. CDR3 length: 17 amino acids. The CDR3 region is CASSIPGGLAPGETQYF. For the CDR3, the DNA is TGTGCCAGCAGTATACCGGGGGGCCTAGCGCCTGGAGAGACCCAGTACTTC.

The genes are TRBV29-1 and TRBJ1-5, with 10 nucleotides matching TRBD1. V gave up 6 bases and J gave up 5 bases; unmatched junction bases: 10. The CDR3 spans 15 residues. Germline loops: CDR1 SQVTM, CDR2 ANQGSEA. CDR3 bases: TGCAGCGTCCAGGAAACGACAGGGGGCTATCAGCCCCAGCATTTT. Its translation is CSVQETTGGYQPQHF.

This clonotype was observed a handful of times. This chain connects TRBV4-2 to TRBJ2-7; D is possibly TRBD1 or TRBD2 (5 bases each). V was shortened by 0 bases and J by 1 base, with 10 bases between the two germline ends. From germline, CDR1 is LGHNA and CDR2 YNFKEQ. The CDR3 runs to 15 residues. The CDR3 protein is CASSQDRDGSYEQYF. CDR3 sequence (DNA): TGTGCCAGCAGCCAAGACAGGGACGGGTCCTACGAGCAGTACTTC.

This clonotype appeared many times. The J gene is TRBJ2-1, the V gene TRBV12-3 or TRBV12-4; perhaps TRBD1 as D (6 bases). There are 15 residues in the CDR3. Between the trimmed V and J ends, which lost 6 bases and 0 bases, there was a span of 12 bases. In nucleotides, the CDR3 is TGTGCCAGCAGGTCAACAGGGAGCTCCTACAATGAGCAGTTCTTC. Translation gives CASRSTGSSYNEQFF.

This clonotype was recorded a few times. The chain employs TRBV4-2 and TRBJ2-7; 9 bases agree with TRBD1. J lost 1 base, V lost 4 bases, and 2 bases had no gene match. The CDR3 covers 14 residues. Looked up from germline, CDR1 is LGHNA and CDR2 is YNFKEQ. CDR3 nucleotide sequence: TGTGCCAGCAGCCCCGGGACAGGGTCCTACGAGCAGTACGTC. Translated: CASSPGTGSYEQYV.

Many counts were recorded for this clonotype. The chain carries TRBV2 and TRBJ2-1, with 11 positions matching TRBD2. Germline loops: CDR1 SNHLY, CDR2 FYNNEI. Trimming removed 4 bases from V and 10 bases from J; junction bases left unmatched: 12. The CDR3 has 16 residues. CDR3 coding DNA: TGTGCCAGCAGTGGGGGGACTAGCGGAACCTTAGGGGAGCAGTTCTTC. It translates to CASSGGTSGTLGEQFF.

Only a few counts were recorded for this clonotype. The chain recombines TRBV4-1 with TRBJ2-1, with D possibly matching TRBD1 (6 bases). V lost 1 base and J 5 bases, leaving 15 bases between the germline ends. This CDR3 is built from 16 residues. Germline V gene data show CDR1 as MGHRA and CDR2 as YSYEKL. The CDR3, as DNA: TGCGCCAGCAGCCAAGGGTTACAGGGAAAGGACAATGAGCAGTTCTTC. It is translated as CASSQGLQGKDNEQFF.

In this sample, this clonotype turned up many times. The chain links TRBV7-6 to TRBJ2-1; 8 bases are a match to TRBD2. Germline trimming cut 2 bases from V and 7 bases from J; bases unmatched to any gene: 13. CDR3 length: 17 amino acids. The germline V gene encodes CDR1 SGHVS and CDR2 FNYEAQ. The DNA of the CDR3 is TGTGCCAGCAGCTTAATTGCCCCGGGACTAGTGATTAATGAGCAGTTCTTC. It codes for CASSLIAPGLVINEQFF.

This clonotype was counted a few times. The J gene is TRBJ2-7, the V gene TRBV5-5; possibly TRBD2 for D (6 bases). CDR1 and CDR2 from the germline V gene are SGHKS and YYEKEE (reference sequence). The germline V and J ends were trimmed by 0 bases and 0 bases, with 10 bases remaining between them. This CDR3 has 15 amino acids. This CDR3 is CASSLVGSTSYEQYF. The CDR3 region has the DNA TGTGCCAGCAGCTTGGTCGGGAGCACCTCCTACGAGCAGTACTTC.

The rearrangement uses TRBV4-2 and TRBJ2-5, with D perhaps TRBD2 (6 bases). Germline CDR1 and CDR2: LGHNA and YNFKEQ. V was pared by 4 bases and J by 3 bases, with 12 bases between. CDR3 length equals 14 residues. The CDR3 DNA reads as TGTGCCAGCAGCCCCCTGACTAGGGAAGAGACCCAGTACTTC. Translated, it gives CASSPLTREETQYF.